The source of this T cell receptor (beta chain) is a study of blood T cell repertoires in COVID-19 (dated by TCRdb to 2018 to 2021). As for the study more broadly: Samples covering the acute and convalescent phases of COVID-19 were provided by collaborators in the United States, Italy and Spain. Where available, HLA class I and class II types were obtained from metadata supplied by the sample provider rather than from assay-based typing. Nearly every sample came with metadata listing a de-identified subject ID, COVID-19 status, age in years and sex. The samples were drawn from the first 160 participants of the ongoing ImmuneRACE study and from 1,254 subjects provided by 6 global collaborators. The repertoires were made available in a free public database intended to serve as a resource for research on the immune response to SARS-CoV-2. The dataset comprised deeply sampled blood TCRbeta repertoires from subjects exposed to, actively infected with, or recovered from COVID-19. The prospective study material was composed of cDNA or gDNA derived from T cells, B-cell-depleted T cells, or PBMCs. Summary of the overall study and its limitations: The amount of clinical and demographic metadata varied by source and participant and was provided uncurated.

The collaborating institutions used their own protocols to collect whole blood in K2EDTA tubes. For TCRbeta analysis, collaborators shipped samples in one of three forms: frozen whole blood, isolated PBMCs, or DNA extracted from either of those sample types. V is reduced by 5 bases and J by 6 bases, leaving a spacing of 16 bases between them. Measured from the cysteine to the phenylalanine, the CDR3 is 14 residues long. The DNA shown is the 42-base CDR3, in frame from base 1. The germline V gene (reference sequence) supplies CDR1 SEHNR and CDR2 FQNEAQ. TCRbeta CDR3 regions were amplified from genomic DNA by means of the immunoSEQ Assay, a bias-controlled multiplex PCR. The paper's processing steps were these. Nucleated cell counts per sample were estimated from amplification of reference gene primers within the assay. To quantify the absolute abundance of each unique TCRbeta CDR3 rearrangement, sequence reads were collapsed and filtered. For each sample, productive Simpson clonality was calculated as the square root of Simpson's diversity index across productive rearrangements. Held by TCRdb, this immuneACCESS table contains in-frame sequences only and omits some clones. Under half of the omission traces to an unresolved V gene where checked; the cause of the rest is unknown. Clone size and V and J calls were adopted from that table, with D and trimming inferred from the DNA. This sample lists around 230,000 clones; around 86% were detected once. The ten largest account for around 12% of the sample.

For this clone: Its antigen target is currently unknown. Base-call qualities are not available, and no considerably larger clone is one nucleotide away.

This sequence originates from a woman aged 55-70 years with active or convalescent COVID-19. Sample: peripheral blood. The sequence links TRBV7-9 to TRBJ1-2; D gene: possibly TRBD1, on 6 matching bases. The CDR3 loop reads CASSPPTGTDGYTF. The nucleotides read TGTGCCAGCAGCCCCCCAACAGGGACCGATGGCTACACCTTC.